These 25 T cell receptor beta chains came from one sample sequenced in a study of shared clonotypes between healthy human individuals. The assay was immunoSEQ multiplex PCR, and TCRdb's table has in-frame clones only and misses some. The table includes 2 million to 2.5 million clones, approximately 90% detected once. The sample consisted of naive CD4+ T cells from PBMCs. Noted subset: CD45RA+ positively selected. The receptors were gathered from a young man in good health. Some clones in this sample may be carry-over from other donors' samples.

This sequence joins TRBV6-1 and TRBJ2-1; 9 bases map to TRBD2. The length of the CDR3 is 16 residues. V dropped 3 bases and J dropped 0; count of bases not matched to a gene: 3. The germline CDR1 and CDR2 sequences are MNHNS and SASEGT. CDR3 sequence (DNA): TGTGCCAGCAGTGATGGGGGACTAGCCTCCTACAATGAGCAGTTCTTC. As protein: CASSDGGLASYNEQFF.

The chain employs TRBV28 and TRBJ1-2; tentative D call: TRBD1 (6 bases). The V end lost 4 bases, the J end lost 5 bases, and 17 bases lay between the germline ends. Germline CDR1 MDHEN, CDR2 SYDVKM. The CDR3 runs to 15 residues. DNA for the CDR3: TGTGCCAGCAGTTCTTCTACAGGGACGGGGTATGGCTACACCTTC. This translates into CASSSSTGTGYGYTF.

As to this clone: In the same sample, other DNA sequences code for this CDR3. The chain carries TRBV7-2 and TRBJ2-1, with TRBD2 identical over 8 bases. Germline V gene data show CDR1 as SGHTA and CDR2 as FQGNSA. Unmatched junction bases numbered 2, after V lost 1 base and J lost 3 bases. CDR3 length equals 15 residues. Here the CDR3 reads CASSLGSGSYNEQFF. The CDR3 DNA sequence: TGTGCCAGCAGCTTAGGCAGCGGGAGCTACAATGAGCAGTTCTTC.

This clone was counted a single time. The chain combines TRBV11-2 with TRBJ2-7; D ambiguous. Between the trimmed V and J ends, which lost 5 bases and 0 bases, there was a span of 17 bases. CDR3 length: 16 amino acids. Germline V gives CDR1 SGHAT, CDR2 FQNNGV. This CDR3 reads CASSTILLLSSYEQYF. The CDR3 DNA reads as TGTGCCAGCAGCACGATACTGCTGTTGAGCTCCTACGAGCAGTACTTC.

The chain combines TRBV5-1 with TRBJ1-4; D not resolved. Trimming stripped 6 bases from V and 0 bases from J, with 9 bases between. The CDR3 has 14 amino acids. The germline V gene encodes CDR1 SGHRS and CDR2 YFSETQ. The CDR3 DNA reads TGCGCCAGCACCCTCGGAACAACTAATGAAAAACTGTTTTTT. Its protein product is CASTLGTTNEKLFF.

The chain combines TRBV19 with TRBJ1-1; D may be TRBD1 (5 bases). Looked up from germline, CDR1 is LNHDA and CDR2 is SQIVND (reference sequence). This CDR3 spans 13 amino acids. With 4 bases removed from V and 4 bases from J, the gap between germline ends came to 10 bases. The CDR3 spells CASSTTRGTEAFF. In nucleotides, the CDR3 is TGTGCCAGTAGTACCACGAGGGGCACTGAAGCTTTCTTT. Together with reference TRBV19 and TRBJ1-1, the CDR3 gives the full variable domain: DGGITQSPKYLFRKEGQNVTLSCEQNLNHDAMYWYRQDPGQGLRLIYYSQIVNDFQKGDIAEGYSVSREKKESFPLTVTSAQKNPTAFYLCASSTTRGTEAFFGQGTRLTVV.

This clone has a single count. This rearrangement joins TRBV19 to TRBJ1-2, with D unresolved. CDR3 length: 12 amino acids. The V gene lost 4 bases and the J gene lost 6 bases, with 9 bases spanning the gap. CDR1 is LNHDA, CDR2 SQIVND, per germline (reference sequence). CDR3 residues: CASSSFTDGYTF. Written as DNA, the CDR3 is TGTGCCAGTAGTAGTTTCACAGATGGCTACACCTTC.

V gene TRBV28 combines with J gene TRBJ1-1; possible D gene TRBD1, 5 bases. This CDR3 spans 12 amino acids. Trimming stripped 7 bases from V and 4 bases from J, with 10 bases between. Germline V CDR1 and CDR2: MDHEN, SYDVKM. The CDR3 DNA is TGTGCCAGCAAAGGGGAGGTCACTGAAGCTTTCTTT. As protein: CASKGEVTEAFF.

In nucleotides, the CDR3 is TGTGCCAGCAGCCCTGACAGGGGATTTCCTTATACCTATGGCTACACCTTC. Translation gives CASSPDRGFPYTYGYTF. This chain links TRBV13 with TRBJ1-2, with 8 bases lining up with TRBD1. Germline V CDR1 and CDR2: PRHDT, FYEKMQ (reference sequence). V shed 5 bases and J 4 bases; nucleotides not matched to a gene: 15. The CDR3 has 17 amino acids.

The chain is built from TRBV11-2 and TRBJ2-1; tentatively, D is TRBD2 (7 bases). The CDR3 covers 17 residues. Looked up from germline, CDR1 is SGHAT and CDR2 is FQNNGV. The V and J ends lost 5 bases and 4 bases respectively, with 21 bases between them. Here the CDR3 DNA reads TGTGCCAGCAGCCCCTTCGGGGGGCAGGTTGGTTACAATGAGCAGTTCTTC. Translation gives CASSPFGGQVGYNEQFF. Complete variable domain (other parts from reference TRBV11-2 and TRBJ2-1): EAGVAQSPRYKIIEKRQSVAFWCNPISGHATLYWYQQILGQGPKLLIQFQNNGVVDDSQLPKDRFSAERLKGVDSTLKIQPAKLEDSAVYLCASSPFGGQVGYNEQFFGPGTRLTVL.

The chain carries TRBV10-1 and TRBJ2-7, with 8 bases lining up with TRBD1. Looked up from germline, CDR1 is WNHNN and CDR2 is SYGVQD (reference sequence). This CDR3 has 14 amino acids. V dropped 2 bases and J dropped 2; count of bases not matched to a gene: 2. The CDR3 spells CASSEGTGPYEQYF. CDR3 sequence (DNA): TGCGCCAGCAGTGAGGGGACAGGTCCCTACGAGCAGTACTTC.

This clone was detected only once. J is TRBJ2-7 and V is TRBV5-1, with TRBD2 as a possible D gene (6 bases). Trimming left V 4 bases short and J 1 base short, with 15 bases between. The CDR3 has 15 residues. Germline-derived CDR1 and CDR2 are SGHRS and YFSETQ. The CDR3 is CASSDAPGTSYEQYF. The CDR3 DNA reads TGCGCCAGCAGCGATGCCCCCGGGACTTCCTACGAGCAGTACTTC.

CDR3 DNA: TGTGCCAGCAGCGTACAGGGGGCGCTTGGCTACACCTTC. Translated, it gives CASSVQGALGYTF. The chain joins TRBV7-9 to TRBJ1-2; 9 bases align to TRBD1. This CDR3 spans 13 amino acids. Losses at the gene ends were 5 bases for V and 7 bases for J; bases not matched to a gene: 5. The germline V gene encodes CDR1 SEHNR and CDR2 FQNEAQ (reference sequence).

This sequence joins TRBV2 and TRBJ1-5; 8 bases align to TRBD1. Germline loops: CDR1 SNHLY, CDR2 FYNNEI. The CDR3 consists of 15 residues. The J segment lost 0 bases and the V segment lost 6 bases, leaving 4 bases of the junction unmatched. The CDR3: CASRTGDYSNQPQHF. Here the CDR3 DNA reads TGTGCCAGCAGGACAGGGGATTATAGCAATCAGCCCCAGCATTTT.

The chain employs TRBV11-2 and TRBJ1-1, with 11 positions matching TRBD1. Per germline, CDR1 SGHAT and CDR2 FQNNGV. The V gene end was trimmed by 4 bases and the J gene end by 5 bases; junction bases not matched to a gene: 6. CDR3 length equals 15 residues. In DNA form, the CDR3 reads TGTGCCAGCAGCTCGGGACAGGGGGGGGTAACTGAAGCTTTCTTT. Residues: CASSSGQGGVTEAFF.

The chain combines TRBV7-3 with TRBJ2-3; D assignment may be TRBD1 or TRBD2 (5 bases each). CDR3 size: 16 residues. V shed 5 bases and J shed 2 bases, with 17 bases lying between them. The germline V gene has CDR1 SGHTA and CDR2 FQGTGA. The chain's CDR3 is CASSRGSGTNTDTQYF. The CDR3 coding sequence is TGTGCCAGCAGCCGCGGTTCGGGGACGAACACAGATACGCAGTATTTT.

The CDR3 DNA follows: TGTGCCAGCAGCTTACGGCCCGGGAGTCTCAATGAGCAGTTCTTC. It encodes CASSLRPGSLNEQFF. The chain recombines TRBV11-2 with TRBJ2-1, with a possible D match to TRBD2 (6 bases). The germline V gene encodes CDR1 SGHAT and CDR2 FQNNGV. With 2 bases removed from V and 6 bases from J, the gap between germline ends came to 14 bases. This CDR3 has 15 amino acids.

This chain joins TRBV5-4 and TRBJ2-2; tentatively, D is TRBD2 (5 bases). Germline V gives CDR1 SGHNT, CDR2 YYREEE (reference sequence). The CDR3 length is 16 residues. The ends were cut back, 0 bases at V and 2 bases at J, with 11 bases in the middle. As DNA, the CDR3 is TGTGCCAGCAGCTTGGACGGGATACCAAACACCGGGGAGCTGTTTTTT. It translates to CASSLDGIPNTGELFF.

The chain employs TRBV11-2 and TRBJ2-7; the match to TRBD1 covers 8 bases. The V segment lost 8 bases and the J segment 6 bases; nucleotides outside the gene matches: 6. The length of the CDR3 is 12 residues. The germline gives CDR1 SGHAT, CDR2 FQNNGV. As DNA, the CDR3 is TGTGCCAGCGCGGCAGGGGGCTCCGAGCAGTACTTC. Amino acid sequence: CASAAGGSEQYF.

V usage is TRBV28 and J usage is TRBJ2-7; 9 nucleotides match TRBD1. V was pared by 8 bases and J by 3 bases, with 8 bases of the junction left unmatched. The germline gives CDR1 MDHEN, CDR2 SYDVKM. This CDR3 contains 14 residues. CDR3: CASLSGTGFYEQYF. DNA of the CDR3: TGTGCCAGCCTGAGCGGGACAGGGTTCTACGAGCAGTACTTC.

The CDR3 sequence is CASGGGNTGELFF. The CDR3 bases are TGTGCCAGTGGCGGCGGGAACACCGGGGAGCTGTTTTTT. J is TRBJ2-2 and V is TRBV28; D gene ambiguous. This CDR3 spans 13 amino acids. Germline V gene sequence: CDR1 MDHEN, CDR2 SYDVKM. V was clipped by 9 bases and J by 1 base, with 9 bases between them. Combining the CDR3 with reference TRBV28 and TRBJ2-2 gives the whole variable domain DVKVTQSSRYLVKRTGEKVFLECVQDMDHENMFWYRQDPGLGLRLIYFSYDVKMKEKGDIPEGYSVSREKKERFSLILESASTNQTSMYLCASGGGNTGELFFGEGSRLTVL.

The chain couples TRBV27 to TRBJ1-4, with a weak D call TRBD1 (5 bases). Between the trimmed V and J ends, which lost 6 bases and 2 bases, there was a span of 13 bases. Germline loops: CDR1 MNHEY, CDR2 SMNVEV (reference sequence). The CDR3 covers 15 residues. CDR3 region: CASSPRQLTNEKLFF. Written as DNA, the CDR3 is TGTGCCAGCAGCCCTAGACAGTTGACTAATGAAAAACTGTTTTTT.

This clone was counted once. This chain links TRBV5-1 with TRBJ2-5; D could derive from TRBD1 or TRBD2 (5 bases each). Deletions cut 4 bases from V and 5 bases from J, with 12 bases between. Germline loops: CDR1 SGHRS, CDR2 YFSETQ. The CDR3 is 13 amino acids. The CDR3 loop is CASSQDWGETQYF. For the CDR3, the DNA is TGCGCCAGCAGCCAGGACTGGGGGGAGACCCAGTACTTC.

The rearrangement uses TRBV5-1 and TRBJ2-6, with 10 positions matching TRBD1. The CDR3 length is 19 residues. With 4 bases clipped from V and 3 bases from J, the junction kept 13 bases outside the gene matches. Germline loops: CDR1 SGHRS, CDR2 YFSETQ. CDR3: CASSERSGTGVHGANVLTF. As DNA, the CDR3 is TGCGCCAGCAGCGAACGAAGTGGGACAGGGGTGCATGGGGCCAACGTCCTGACTTTC.

This clone came up once. CDR3 DNA: TGTGCCAGCAGCCAAGAATTAGCGGGAGCAGGGGATACGCAGTATTTT. Translation: CASSQELAGAGDTQYF. V usage is TRBV4-2 and J usage is TRBJ2-3; 9 positions match TRBD2. This CDR3 is 16 amino acids long. CDR1 LGHNA and CDR2 YNFKEQ come from the germline V gene. V lost 0 bases and J lost 6; bases outside the gene matches: 7.